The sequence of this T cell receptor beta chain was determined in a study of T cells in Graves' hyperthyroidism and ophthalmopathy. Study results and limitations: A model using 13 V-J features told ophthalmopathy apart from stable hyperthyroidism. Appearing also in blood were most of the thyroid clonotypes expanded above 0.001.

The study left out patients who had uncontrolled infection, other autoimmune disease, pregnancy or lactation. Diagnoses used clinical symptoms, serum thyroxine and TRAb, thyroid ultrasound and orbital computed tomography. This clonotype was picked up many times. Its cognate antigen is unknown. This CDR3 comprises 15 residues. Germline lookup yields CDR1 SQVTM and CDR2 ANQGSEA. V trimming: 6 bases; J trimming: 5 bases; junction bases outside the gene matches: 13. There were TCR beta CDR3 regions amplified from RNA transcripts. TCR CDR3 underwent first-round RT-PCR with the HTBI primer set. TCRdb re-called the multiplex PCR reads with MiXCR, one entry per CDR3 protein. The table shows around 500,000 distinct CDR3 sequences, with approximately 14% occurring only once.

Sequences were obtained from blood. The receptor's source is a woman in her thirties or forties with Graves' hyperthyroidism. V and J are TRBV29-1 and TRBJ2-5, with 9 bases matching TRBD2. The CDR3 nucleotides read TGCAGCGTCCACACAGCGACTAGCGGTATCGAGACCCAGTACTTC. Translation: CSVHTATSGIETQYF.